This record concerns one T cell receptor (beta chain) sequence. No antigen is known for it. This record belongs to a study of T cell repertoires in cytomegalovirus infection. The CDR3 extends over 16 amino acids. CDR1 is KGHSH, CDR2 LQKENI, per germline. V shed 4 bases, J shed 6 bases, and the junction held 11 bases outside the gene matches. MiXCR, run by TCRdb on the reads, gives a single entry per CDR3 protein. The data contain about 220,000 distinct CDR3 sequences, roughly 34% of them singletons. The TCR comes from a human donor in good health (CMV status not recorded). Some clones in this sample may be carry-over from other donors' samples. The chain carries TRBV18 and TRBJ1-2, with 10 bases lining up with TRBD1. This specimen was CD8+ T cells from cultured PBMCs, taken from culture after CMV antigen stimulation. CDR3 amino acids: CASSRNRDRGGDGYTF. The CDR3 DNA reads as TGTGCCAGCTCACGAAACCGGGACAGGGGAGGTGATGGCTACACCTTC. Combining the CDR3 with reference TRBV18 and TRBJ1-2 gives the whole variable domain NAGVMQNPRHLVRRRGQEARLRCSPMKGHSHVYWYRQLPEEGLKFMVYLQKENIIDESGMPKERFSAEFPKEGPSILRIQQVVRGDSAAYFCASSRNRDRGGDGYTFGSGTRLTVV.